This entry lists 27 T cell receptor beta chains sequenced from one sample in a study of blood T cell repertoires in COVID-19. Profiled with immunoSEQ multiplex PCR; TCRdb holds only in-frame clones, not every one. The sample includes some 230,000 clones, 75% to 90% of them seen just once. Sequenced: peripheral blood. These receptors were obtained from a woman older than 75 with COVID-19, enrolled during active disease.

The chain is built from TRBV9 and TRBJ2-1, with a tentative D call TRBD2 (5 bases). The CDR3 spans 15 residues. The V end was cut by 0 bases, the J end by 2 bases, with 9 bases between. Germline CDR1 is SGDLS and CDR2 is YYNGEE. The CDR3 here is CASSVDGVAYNEQFF. The CDR3 DNA reads TGTGCCAGCAGCGTAGACGGGGTAGCCTACAATGAGCAGTTCTTC.

This chain links TRBV3-1 (or the pseudogene TRBV3-2) with TRBJ2-7; 7 bases map to TRBD2. Germline assignment: CDR1 LGHDT and CDR2 YNNKEL (reference sequence). After removal of 3 bases from V and 3 bases from J, the junction contained 8 bases not matched to a gene. The CDR3 has 15 amino acids. CDR3 in amino acids: CASSHLGAGIYEQYF. The CDR3 nucleotides are TGTGCCAGCAGCCACCTTGGAGCGGGGATCTACGAGCAGTACTTC.

The chain joins TRBV30 to TRBJ1-2; 9 nucleotides agree with TRBD1. This CDR3 has 13 residues. The germline gives CDR1 GTSNPN, CDR2 SVGIG (reference sequence). Trimming removed 3 bases from V and 7 bases from J; junction bases left unmatched: 6. CDR3 sequence: CAWSPWTGVGYTF. The CDR3 nucleotides are TGTGCCTGGAGCCCTTGGACAGGGGTTGGCTACACCTTC.

V is TRBV7-3 and J is TRBJ2-1, with TRBD2 matching 8 bases. Trimming took 5 bases from V and 8 from J; bases not matched to a gene: 8. The CDR3 is 14 amino acids. The germline V gene has CDR1 SGHTA and CDR2 FQGTGA. The CDR3 sequence: CASSPTLLADEQFF. CDR3 DNA: TGTGCCAGCAGCCCTACCCTACTAGCGGATGAGCAGTTCTTC. The complete variable domain, with remaining parts taken from reference TRBV7-3 and TRBJ2-1, reads GAGVSQTPSNKVTEKGKYVELRCDPISGHTALYWYRQSLGQGPEFLIYFQGTGAADDSGLPNDRFFAVRPEGSVSTLKIQRTERGDSAVYLCASSPTLLADEQFFGPGTRLTVL.

The V call is TRBV2, the J call TRBJ1-2; the D gene is possibly TRBD1 (6 bases). The CDR3 extends over 14 amino acids. Deletions cut 7 bases from V and 7 bases from J, with 19 bases between. Germline loops: CDR1 SNHLY, CDR2 FYNNEI. The CDR3 bases are TGTGCCAGCATCCTACGGGGGGCGGTCTTTGGCTACACCTTC. This translates into CASILRGAVFGYTF.

This rearrangement joins TRBV11-2 to TRBJ1-2; maybe TRBD1 (5 bases). Per the germline V gene, CDR1 is SGHAT and CDR2 is FQNNGV. The CDR3 covers 13 residues. V was clipped by 2 bases and J by 5 bases, with 9 bases between them. The CDR3 DNA is TGTGCCAGCAGCTTAAAGGGGATTTATGGCTACACCTTC. This sequence encodes CASSLKGIYGYTF.

The chain links TRBV6-5 to TRBJ1-4; no reliable D call. The CDR3 loop spans 13 amino acids. Germline lookup yields CDR1 MNHEY and CDR2 SVGAGI. Trimming stripped 7 bases from V and 0 bases from J, with 6 bases between. CDR3 amino acids: CASTVATNEKLFF. The DNA of the CDR3 is TGTGCCAGCACAGTTGCAACTAATGAAAAACTGTTTTTT.

This rearrangement joins TRBV9 to TRBJ2-2; maybe TRBD1 (6 bases). Germline V gives CDR1 SGDLS, CDR2 YYNGEE. This CDR3 spans 15 amino acids. Deletions cut 0 bases from V and 1 base from J, with 7 bases between. CDR3 sequence (DNA): TGTGCCAGCAGCGTAGAGGGGGTGAACACCGGGGAGCTGTTTTTT. Residues: CASSVEGVNTGELFF. Filled out from reference TRBV9 and TRBJ2-2, the complete variable domain reads DSGVTQTPKHLITATGQRVTLRCSPRSGDLSVYWYQQSLDQGLQFLIQYYNGEERAKGNILERFSAQQFPDLHSELNLSSLELGDSALYFCASSVEGVNTGELFFGEGSRLTVL.

Regarding this clone: This could be a read error, since a much larger clone is one nucleotide away. V is TRBV5-1 and J is TRBJ2-6; 9 bases are a match to TRBD1. Germline CDR1 SGHRS, CDR2 YFSETQ. The CDR3 loop spans 19 amino acids. CDR3 bases: TGCGCCAGCAGCTCCCGAGGACAGGGGCCAGTCTCTGGGACCAACGTCCTGACTTTC. Translating gives CASSSRGQGPVSGTNVLTF.

The chain combines TRBV19 with TRBJ1-4; D is unresolved. Germline V gives CDR1 LNHDA, CDR2 SQIVND (reference sequence). Trimming pared 5 bases from V and 3 bases from J, leaving 16 bases between. The CDR3 spans 16 residues. Written as DNA, the CDR3 is TGTGCCAGTAGTTTACTGACCCGGCGGGCTAATGAAAAACTGTTTTTT. Amino acids: CASSLLTRRANEKLFF.

J is TRBJ2-3 and V is TRBV5-1, with 13 positions matching TRBD2. The germline CDR1 and CDR2 sequences are SGHRS and YFSETQ. The CDR3 is 16 residues long. V dropped 9 bases and J dropped 2; count of bases not matched to a gene: 9. CDR3 amino acids: CATLKGLAGITDTQYF. The DNA of the CDR3 is TGCGCCACCCTAAAGGGACTAGCGGGAATCACAGATACGCAGTATTTT.

This chain links TRBV19 with TRBJ1-5, with D uncertain. CDR1 LNHDA and CDR2 SQIVND come from the germline V gene (reference sequence). This CDR3 spans 15 amino acids. V lost 9 bases and J 0 bases, leaving 15 bases between the germline ends. CDR3 loop: CASRAAYYSNQPQHF. The CDR3 nucleotides read TGTGCCAGCCGTGCCGCCTATTATAGCAATCAGCCCCAGCATTTT.

V gene TRBV7-2 combines with J gene TRBJ1-5; D is possibly TRBD1 (6 bases). The CDR3 runs 15 residues. Germline CDR1 SGHTA, CDR2 FQGNSA. Deletions cut 4 bases from V and 5 bases from J, with 15 bases between. CDR3 in amino acids: CASSSGRGGDQPQHF. For the CDR3, the DNA is TGTGCCAGCAGCTCAGGGAGGGGGGGTGATCAGCCCCAGCATTTT.

This CDR3 is CASSLNPHRTGGNEKLFF. The CDR3 region has the DNA TGTGCCAGCAGCTTAAACCCCCATCGGACAGGGGGGAATGAAAAACTGTTTTTT. The chain joins TRBV7-2 to TRBJ1-4; 10 bases match TRBD1. The CDR3 spans 18 residues. The V segment lost 2 bases and the J segment 5 bases; nucleotides outside the gene matches: 11. Germline V lookup: CDR1 SGHTA, CDR2 FQGNSA.

The V call is TRBV11-2, the J call TRBJ2-3, with 7 nucleotides matching TRBD1. The CDR3 is made up of 14 amino acids. After removal of 3 bases from V and 6 bases from J, the junction contained 6 bases not matched to a gene. CDR1 and CDR2 (germline): SGHAT, FQNNGV. The CDR3, as DNA: TGTGCCAGCAGCTTCCTCTCACAGGGGGATACGCAGTATTTT. This gives the protein CASSFLSQGDTQYF.

The chain has TRBV10-2 and TRBJ1-5; no definite D call. This CDR3 spans 20 amino acids. Germline V gene sequence: CDR1 WSHSY, CDR2 SAAADI. The ends were cut back, 0 bases at V and 0 bases at J, with 21 bases in the middle. For the CDR3, the DNA is TGCGCCAGCAGTGAGTCAGGGAGGAACGTAGGCCCGTATAGCAATCAGCCCCAGCATTTT. Its protein product is CASSESGRNVGPYSNQPQHF.

The chain joins TRBV6-2 or TRBV6-3 to TRBJ1-2; 7 nucleotides align to TRBD1. Germline V gene sequence: CDR1 MNHEY, CDR2 SVGEGT. CDR3 length equals 14 residues. Trimming took 5 bases from V and 6 from J; bases not matched to a gene: 9. The CDR3 DNA is TGTGCCAGCAGTAGTCTGACAGGGATCCATGGCTACACCTTC. Protein product: CASSSLTGIHGYTF.

The CDR3 is CASSKPGQGLLGYTF. The CDR3 DNA reads as TGCGCCAGCAGCAAACCGGGACAGGGGTTGTTGGGCTACACCTTC. The chain recombines TRBV5-1 with TRBJ1-2, with 10 bases lining up with TRBD1. V shed 4 bases, J shed 8 bases, and the junction held 11 bases outside the gene matches. The CDR3 runs 15 residues. CDR1 SGHRS and CDR2 YFSETQ come from the germline V gene.

CDR3 in DNA: TGTGCCAGCAGTAACCTAGACAGGGACTATGGCTACACCTTC. As protein: CASSNLDRDYGYTF. The chain combines TRBV27 with TRBJ1-2; 7 bases map to TRBD1. The CDR3 has 14 amino acids. The J segment lost 3 bases and the V segment lost 5 bases, leaving 6 bases of the junction unmatched. Germline CDR1 and CDR2: MNHEY and SMNVEV (reference sequence).

The chain joins TRBV18 to TRBJ1-2; D is undetermined. This CDR3 has 14 residues. The V gene lost 2 bases and the J gene lost 1 base, with 8 bases spanning the gap. Germline lookup yields CDR1 KGHSH and CDR2 LQKENI. CDR3 DNA: TGTGCCAGCTCACCATCCGGGGTTAACTATGGCTACACCTTC. Amino acid sequence: CASSPSGVNYGYTF.

The chain has TRBV9 and TRBJ2-1, with 8 bases that match TRBD1. Germline V gene sequence: CDR1 SGDLS, CDR2 YYNGEE. The CDR3 consists of 13 residues. Germline trimming cut 7 bases from V and 3 bases from J; bases unmatched to any gene: 3. The CDR3 nucleotides are TGTGCCAGCGGACAGGGCCTCTACAATGAGCAGTTCTTC. Amino acids: CASGQGLYNEQFF.

The chain joins TRBV4-2 to TRBJ2-7; TRBD1 matches 10 bases. Germline values: CDR1 LGHNA, CDR2 YNFKEQ. The junction had 11 bases not matched to a gene; V was cut back by 3 bases and J by 6 bases. The CDR3 totals 16 residues. The CDR3 region has the DNA TGTGCCAGCAGCCACTCAGACCGGGACAGGGGACGCGAGCAGTACTTC. Translated, it gives CASSHSDRDRGREQYF.

V is TRBV11-2 and J is TRBJ1-4, with a weak D call TRBD1 (5 bases). The CDR3 is 13 residues long. Between the trimmed V and J ends, which lost 8 bases and 8 bases, there was a span of 15 bases. Germline CDR1 is SGHAT and CDR2 is FQNNGV. The CDR3 nucleotides are TGTGCCAGCCGGGGGGGACCCCTCGAAAAACTGTTTTTT. It encodes CASRGGPLEKLFF.

A few counts support this clone. V and J are TRBV7-6 and TRBJ2-5; D may be TRBD1 (6 bases). Germline CDR1 and CDR2: SGHVS and FNYEAQ. Trimming removed 8 bases from V and 2 bases from J, with 12 bases in between. This CDR3 is built from 13 residues. CDR3 loop: CASARGRQETQYF. The DNA of the CDR3 is TGTGCCAGCGCCAGGGGTAGACAAGAGACCCAGTACTTC.

The rearrangement links TRBV28 to TRBJ2-7; 10 bases match TRBD1. The CDR3 loop spans 16 amino acids. V dropped 2 bases and J dropped 5; count of bases not matched to a gene: 9. Germline V lookup: CDR1 MDHEN, CDR2 SYDVKM. The CDR3 sequence: CASSLSWKTGGNEQYF. Written as DNA, the CDR3 is TGTGCCAGCAGTTTAAGTTGGAAGACAGGGGGCAACGAGCAGTACTTC. Drawing the rest from reference TRBV28 and TRBJ2-7, the complete variable domain is DVKVTQSSRYLVKRTGEKVFLECVQDMDHENMFWYRQDPGLGLRLIYFSYDVKMKEKGDIPEGYSVSREKKERFSLILESASTNQTSMYLCASSLSWKTGGNEQYFGPGTRLTVT.

The V and J genes are TRBV5-1 and TRBJ1-6; TRBD1 matches at 11 bases. This CDR3 contains 17 residues. Germline lookup yields CDR1 SGHRS and CDR2 YFSETQ. Unmatched junction bases numbered 9, after V lost 4 bases and J lost 6 bases. Here the CDR3 reads CASSRGGTGGFNSPLHF. CDR3 DNA: TGCGCCAGCAGCAGGGGAGGGACAGGGGGTTTTAATTCACCCCTCCACTTT.

The chain joins TRBV7-3 to TRBJ1-2; the match to TRBD1 covers 10 bases. The CDR3 extends over 16 amino acids. With V trimmed by 3 bases and J by 8 bases, 12 bases remained unmatched. From germline, CDR1 is SGHTA and CDR2 FQGTGA. CDR3 region: CASSFAPGDRGLGYTF. DNA for the CDR3: TGTGCCAGCAGCTTCGCCCCTGGGGACAGGGGCCTAGGCTACACCTTC.